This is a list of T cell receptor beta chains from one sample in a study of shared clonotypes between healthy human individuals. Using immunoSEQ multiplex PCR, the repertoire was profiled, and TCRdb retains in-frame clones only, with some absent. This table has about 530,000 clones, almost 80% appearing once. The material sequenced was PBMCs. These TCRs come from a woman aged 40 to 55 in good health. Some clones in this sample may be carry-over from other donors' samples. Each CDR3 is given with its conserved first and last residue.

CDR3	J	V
CASSFSLTSPDTQYF	TRBJ2-3	TRBV10-2
CASSFGGSRSNEQFF	TRBJ2-1	TRBV27
CASSFGLAGDEQFF	TRBJ2-1	TRBV5-1
CASSLTGGGETQYF	TRBJ2-5	TRBV9
CASSLWGQPTDTQYF	TRBJ2-3	TRBV27
CASSLAITSGSNTGELFF	TRBJ2-2	TRBV7-8
CASASGLAGGRQYDEQFF	TRBJ2-1	TRBV9
CSVMETGYLHEQYF	TRBJ2-7	TRBV29-1
CASSPEGNTIYF	TRBJ1-3	TRBV18
CASSSTGFYEQYF	TRBJ2-7	TRBV5-4
CASSPRGGPNIQYF	TRBJ2-4	TRBV14
CASSSLTSGRYNEQFF	TRBJ2-1	TRBV27
CASSSSSGIVTGELFF	TRBJ2-2	TRBV5-4
CASSSLETQYF	TRBJ2-5	TRBV6-5
CASSLNSGEGVEQFF	TRBJ2-1	TRBV7-3
CASSVGAPNYGYTF	TRBJ1-2	TRBV9
CASSLWNAPTEAFF	TRBJ1-1	TRBV28
CASSQEGQQAYEQYF	-	TRBV4-3
CASSFQRARIMNTEAFF	TRBJ1-1	TRBV7-8
CASSLGRGGYTF	TRBJ1-2	TRBV5-6
CASSFGGLAGGGEQYF	TRBJ2-7	TRBV5-6
CASSRPTGLNYEQYF	TRBJ2-7	TRBV28
CSVDPGFGRPEAFF	TRBJ1-1	TRBV29-1
CASSELGSYEQYF	TRBJ2-7	TRBV6-1
CASSQNSPLHF	TRBJ1-6	TRBV2
CASSLPAYQETQYF	TRBJ2-5	TRBV2
CASSLTGGASTDTQYF	TRBJ2-3	TRBV7-3
CAWSAGTGVYEQYF	TRBJ2-7	TRBV30
CASSSGTGPFLVYGYTF	TRBJ1-2	TRBV18
CASSIGPDGTQYF	TRBJ2-5	TRBV19
CASFRTANTGELFF	TRBJ2-2	TRBV6-5
CASSQDQASGTDTQYF	TRBJ2-3	TRBV4-2
CASTPGMKEGWTQYF	TRBJ2-3	TRBV28
CASSLRTGGNNEQFF	TRBJ2-1	TRBV5-1
CASSLKETQYF	TRBJ2-5	TRBV7-9
CASSYMTATNEKLFF	TRBJ1-4	TRBV6-5
CATMLAGGLNEQFF	TRBJ2-1	TRBV15
CASSTSRDSEGLNYEQYF	TRBJ2-7	TRBV19
CASNPAGTDYEQYF	TRBJ2-7	TRBV28
CASSTRTGYTEAFF	TRBJ1-1	TRBV19
CASKGATSSYNEQFF	TRBJ2-1	TRBV27
CASSLGGVETQYF	TRBJ2-5	TRBV5-8
CASFPGQASNNEQFF	TRBJ2-1	TRBV2
CASSWASGGHGSYEQYF	TRBJ2-7	TRBV5-5